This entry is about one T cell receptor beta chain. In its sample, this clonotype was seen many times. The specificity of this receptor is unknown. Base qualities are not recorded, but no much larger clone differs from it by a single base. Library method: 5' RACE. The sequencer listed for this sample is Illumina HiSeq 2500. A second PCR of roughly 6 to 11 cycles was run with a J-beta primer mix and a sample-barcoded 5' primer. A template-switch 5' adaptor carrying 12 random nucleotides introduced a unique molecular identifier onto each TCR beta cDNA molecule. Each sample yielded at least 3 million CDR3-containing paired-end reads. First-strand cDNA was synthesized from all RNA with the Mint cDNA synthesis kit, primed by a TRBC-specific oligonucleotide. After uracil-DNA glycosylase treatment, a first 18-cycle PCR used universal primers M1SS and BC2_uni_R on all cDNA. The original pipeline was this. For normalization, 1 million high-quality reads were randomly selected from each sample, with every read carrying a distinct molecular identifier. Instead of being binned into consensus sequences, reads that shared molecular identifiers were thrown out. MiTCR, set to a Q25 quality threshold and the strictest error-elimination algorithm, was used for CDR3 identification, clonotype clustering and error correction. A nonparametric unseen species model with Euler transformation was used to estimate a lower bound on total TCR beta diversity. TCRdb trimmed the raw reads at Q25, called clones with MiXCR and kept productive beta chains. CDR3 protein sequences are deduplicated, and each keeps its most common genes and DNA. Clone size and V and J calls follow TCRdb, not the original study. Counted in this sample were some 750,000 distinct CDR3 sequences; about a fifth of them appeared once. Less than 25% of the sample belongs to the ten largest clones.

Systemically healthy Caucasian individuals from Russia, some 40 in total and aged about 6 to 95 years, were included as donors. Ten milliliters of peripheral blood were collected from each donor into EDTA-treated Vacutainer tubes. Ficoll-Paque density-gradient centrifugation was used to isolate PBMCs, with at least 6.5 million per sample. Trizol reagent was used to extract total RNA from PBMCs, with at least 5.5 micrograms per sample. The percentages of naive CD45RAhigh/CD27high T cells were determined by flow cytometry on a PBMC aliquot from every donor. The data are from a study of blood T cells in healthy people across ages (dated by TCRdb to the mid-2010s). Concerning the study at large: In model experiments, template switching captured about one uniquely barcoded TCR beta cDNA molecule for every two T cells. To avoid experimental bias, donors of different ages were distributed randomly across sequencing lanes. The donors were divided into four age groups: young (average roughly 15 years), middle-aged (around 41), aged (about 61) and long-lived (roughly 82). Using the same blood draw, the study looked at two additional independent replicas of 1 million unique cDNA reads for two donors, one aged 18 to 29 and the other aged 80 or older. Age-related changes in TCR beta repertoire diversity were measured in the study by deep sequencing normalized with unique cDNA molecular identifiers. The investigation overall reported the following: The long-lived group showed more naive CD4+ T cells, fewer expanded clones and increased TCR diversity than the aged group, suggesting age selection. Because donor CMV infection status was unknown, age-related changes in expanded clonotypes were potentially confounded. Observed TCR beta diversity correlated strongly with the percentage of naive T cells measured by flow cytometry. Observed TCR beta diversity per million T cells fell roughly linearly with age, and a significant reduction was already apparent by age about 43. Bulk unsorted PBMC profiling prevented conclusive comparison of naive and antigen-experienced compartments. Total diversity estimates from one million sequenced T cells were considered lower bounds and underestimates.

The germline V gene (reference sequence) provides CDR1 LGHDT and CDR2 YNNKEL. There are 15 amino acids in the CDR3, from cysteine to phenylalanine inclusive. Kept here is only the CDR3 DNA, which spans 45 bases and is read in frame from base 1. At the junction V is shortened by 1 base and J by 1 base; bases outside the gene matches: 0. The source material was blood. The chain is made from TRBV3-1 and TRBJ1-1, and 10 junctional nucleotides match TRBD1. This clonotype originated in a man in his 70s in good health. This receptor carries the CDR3 CASSQGDRGNTEAFF. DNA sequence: TGTGCCAGCAGCCAAGGGGACAGGGGGAACACTGAAGCTTTCTTT.